A single sample is the source of the 17 T cell receptor beta chains below, sequenced in a study of CD8+CD57+ T cells in acquired aplastic anemia. Patients sequenced had flow cytometry evidence of CD8+CD57+ cell expansion. The use of genomic DNA as template underpinned the TCR beta VDJ and CDR3 profiling. TCRdb independently ran MiXCR on the reads; one entry per CDR3 protein. Of about 160,000 distinct CDR3 sequences listed, around 43% are singletons. The sequenced sample was sorted CD4+, CD8+, or CD8+CD57+ T cells (not recorded which) from PBMCs. These receptors were obtained from a human donor with aplastic anemia.

This clonotype was picked up many times. The chain joins TRBV2 to TRBJ2-5, with TRBD2 identical over 7 bases. There are 15 residues in the CDR3. Germline V gives CDR1 SNHLY, CDR2 FYNNEI. V lost 6 bases to trimming and J lost 1 base; unmatched junction nucleotides: 8. The CDR3 loop reads CASSRSSGIQETQYF. Here the CDR3 DNA reads TGTGCCAGCAGCCGAAGCAGCGGGATCCAAGAGACCCAGTACTTC.

This clonotype showed up many times. This rearrangement joins TRBV4-3 to TRBJ1-5; D is uncertain. The CDR3 has 15 amino acids. The germline V gene encodes CDR1 LGHNA and CDR2 YSLEER. Trimming left V 0 bases short and J 3 bases short, with 9 bases between. The CDR3 sequence is CASSQDPGINQPQHF. DNA of the CDR3: TGCGCCAGCAGCCAAGATCCGGGGATCAATCAGCCCCAGCATTTT.

This clonotype was recorded at least ten times. This chain uses TRBV12-3 or TRBV12-4 with TRBJ1-3, with D tentatively TRBD1 (5 bases). Trimming cost V 3 bases and J 14 bases, with 17 bases left between them. The length of the CDR3 is 13 residues. The CDR3 region has the DNA TGTGCCAGCAGTTTTGGACACGGCCCTCTCCTATATTTT. This codes for CASSFGHGPLLYF.

This clonotype was observed at least ten times. V gene TRBV6-5 combines with J gene TRBJ1-6; tentatively, D is TRBD1 (6 bases). From germline, CDR1 is MNHEY and CDR2 SVGAGI. The CDR3 is 15 residues long. Trimming cost V 2 bases and J 11 bases, with 16 bases left between them. The CDR3 protein is CASSYLPGGRAPLHF. The CDR3 DNA reads TGTGCCAGCAGTTACCTCCCGGGGGGGCGGGCACCCCTCCACTTT.

This clonotype was seen a handful of times. The rearrangement uses TRBV25-1 and TRBJ1-6; D call uncertain. The CDR3 runs to 14 residues. The germline V gene encodes CDR1 MGHDK and CDR2 SYGVNS. Trimming stripped 6 bases from V and 7 bases from J, with 13 bases between. The CDR3 region is CASSLSTGNSPLHF. For the CDR3, the DNA is TGTGCCAGCAGCCTAAGTACCGGCAATTCACCCCTCCACTTT. Filled out from reference TRBV25-1 and TRBJ1-6, the complete variable domain reads EADIYQTPRYLVIGTGKKITLECSQTMGHDKMYWYQQDPGMELHLIHYSYGVNSTEKGDLSSESTVSRIRTEHFPLTLESARPSHTSQYLCASSLSTGNSPLHFGNGTRLTVT.

This clonotype has just a few counts. The chain joins TRBV10-3 to TRBJ2-5; D gene ambiguous. V was trimmed by 3 bases and J by 5 bases, leaving 25 bases between them. CDR1 and CDR2 from the germline V gene are ENHRY and SYGVKD. The CDR3 loop spans 18 amino acids. The CDR3 here is CAISETHDNDPVSETQYF. The CDR3 DNA is TGTGCCATCAGTGAAACACACGACAACGATCCGGTTTCGGAGACCCAGTACTTC.

The chain is built from TRBV11-1 and TRBJ2-3; 11 positions agree with TRBD2. The CDR3 totals 19 residues. The germline CDR1 and CDR2 sequences are SGHAT and FQDESV (reference sequence). J was trimmed by 5 bases and V by 4 bases; bases with no gene match: 17. The CDR3 is CASSSLLAGGLSGVDTQYF. In DNA form, the CDR3 reads TGTGCCAGCAGCTCGCTCCTAGCGGGAGGTCTCTCCGGAGTAGATACGCAGTATTTT.

This clonotype was found many times. V is TRBV20-1 and J is TRBJ1-5, with a weak D call TRBD1 (6 bases). V lost 6 bases and J 3 bases, leaving 12 bases between the germline ends. The germline gives CDR1 DFQATT, CDR2 SNEGSKA (reference sequence). CDR3 length: 13 residues. CDR3 bases: TGCAGTGCCACGACAGGATCCAATCAGCCCCAGCATTTT. Protein: CSATTGSNQPQHF.

The chain combines TRBV20-1 with TRBJ1-1; D is possibly TRBD1 (5 bases). CDR3 length equals 12 residues. The germline V gene has CDR1 DFQATT and CDR2 SNEGSKA (reference sequence). V was shortened by 3 bases and J by 0 bases, with 5 bases between the two germline ends. The CDR3 loop reads CSARDMNTEAFF. The CDR3 DNA follows: TGCAGTGCTAGGGACATGAACACTGAAGCTTTCTTT.

The J gene is TRBJ2-7, the V gene TRBV25-1, with 8 bases identical to TRBD1. With 3 bases clipped from V and 5 bases from J, the junction kept 9 bases outside the gene matches. The CDR3 totals 15 residues. CDR1 MGHDK and CDR2 SYGVNS come from the germline V gene. CDR3 region: CASSDVRTGYHEQYF. The CDR3 region has the DNA TGTGCCAGCAGTGATGTTAGGACAGGGTACCACGAGCAGTACTTC.

This clonotype was detected a few times. A much more abundant neighbour one base away suggests this may be a read error. As DNA, the CDR3 is TGTGCCCGCAGCCCACACCAGGGGGGGACTGAAGCTTTCTTT. Translating gives CARSPHQGGTEAFF. J is TRBJ1-1 and V is TRBV7-2; the match to TRBD1 covers 7 bases. This CDR3 comprises 14 residues. From germline, CDR1 is SGHTA and CDR2 FQGNSA.

The chain is built from TRBV6-1 and TRBJ2-3, with D perhaps matching TRBD1 (6 bases). Per germline, CDR1 MNHNS and CDR2 SASEGT. The CDR3 runs 15 residues. Trimming removed 5 bases at V and 4 bases at J, with 16 bases between. CDR3: CASSRLGGAADTQYF. CDR3 DNA: TGTGCCAGCAGTAGACTTGGGGGCGCGGCAGATACGCAGTATTTT.

This clonotype was detected only once. V and J are TRBV19 and TRBJ2-2; 8 bases line up with TRBD1. This CDR3 spans 15 amino acids. The ends lost 6 bases at V and 5 bases at J; junction bases unmatched: 8. CDR1 is LNHDA and CDR2 is SQIVND in the germline V gene (reference sequence). The CDR3 DNA reads as TGTGCCAGTAGGATGACAGGGGTGCGGACCGGGGAGCTGTTTTTT. Translation gives CASRMTGVRTGELFF.

This clonotype came up once. V gene TRBV12-3 or TRBV12-4 combines with J gene TRBJ1-6; D gene uncertain. V shed 6 bases and J shed 13 bases, with 16 bases lying between them. This CDR3 is 13 amino acids long. The CDR3 sequence: CASSHEEADPLHF. The DNA of the CDR3 is TGTGCCAGCAGCCACGAAGAGGCGGATCCCCTCCACTTT.

The sample holds a few counts of this clonotype. This chain connects TRBV12-3 or TRBV12-4 to TRBJ2-5, with a possible D match to TRBD2 (5 bases). The CDR3 runs 15 residues. V was shortened by 3 bases and J by 1 base, with 12 bases between the two germline ends. This chain's CDR3 is CASSFSLGGQETQYF. CDR3 DNA sequence: TGTGCCAGCAGTTTCTCCCTAGGAGGCCAAGAGACCCAGTACTTC.

The CDR3 sequence: CASSFGTGSTFYEQYF. In DNA, the CDR3 is TGTGCCAGTAGCTTTGGGACAGGATCCACCTTCTACGAGCAGTACTTC. The rearrangement links TRBV19 to TRBJ2-7; 8 bases are shared with TRBD1. Trimming cost V 6 bases and J 3 bases; bases outside gene matches: 13. The CDR3 consists of 16 residues. From germline, CDR1 is LNHDA and CDR2 SQIVND (reference sequence).

This clonotype came up many times. This chain connects TRBV20-1 to TRBJ1-2; D is uncertain. V was clipped by 3 bases and J by 4 bases, with 18 bases between them. The CDR3 is 15 residues long. From germline, CDR1 is DFQATT and CDR2 SNEGSKA (reference sequence). In DNA form, the CDR3 reads TGCAGTGCTAGGATAAGTGGAGGGAGGAGCTATGGCTACACCTTC. Translated, it gives CSARISGGRSYGYTF.